This TCR beta chain is drawn from a study of cytomegalovirus exposure and HLA in healthy donors. Looking at the study overall: The same platform used for the 666 first-cohort repertoires was also used for the 120 or so validation repertoires, as a later analysis reported. Whole-study findings and limits: In vitro, a few CMV-associated chains proved specific for CMV antigens.

Generated by immunoSEQ multiplex PCR, the TCRdb table keeps only in-frame clones and is missing some. The profile shows about 110,000 clones, approximately 86% of them singletons. Germline V lookup: CDR1 WSHSY, CDR2 SAAADI. V lost 9 bases, J lost 5 bases, and 11 bases lay in between. This CDR3 is built from 13 residues. In the case of this clone: Its antigen is not known.

Specimen: PBMCs. The chain is built from TRBV10-2 and TRBJ1-6, with D possibly being TRBD1 (5 bases). The receptor comes from a woman aged 18-29 years in good health and CMV-seronegative. This CDR3 reads CASVAGDNSPLHF. The CDR3 nucleotides read TGCGCCAGTGTGGCGGGGGATAATTCACCCCTCCACTTT.